A single sample gave rise to the 20 T cell receptor beta chains below, sequenced in a study of T cell responses to AZD1222 COVID-19 vaccine. Measured with immunoSEQ multiplex PCR; TCRdb has only the in-frame clones, and not every one. The table shows 95,000 to 150,000 clones, with 92% occurring only once. This specimen was peripheral blood, taken 28 days after the second AZD1222 dose. These receptors were obtained from an adult who received the AZD1222 COVID-19 vaccine.

The rearrangement uses TRBV5-4 and TRBJ2-7; the D call may be TRBD1 or TRBD2 (5 bases each). Germline V gene data show CDR1 as SGHNT and CDR2 as YYREEE (reference sequence). V lost 3 bases and J 3 bases, leaving 13 bases between the germline ends. This CDR3 comprises 14 residues. The CDR3 here is CASSSQGDFYEQYF. As DNA, the CDR3 is TGTGCCAGCAGCTCCCAGGGAGATTTCTACGAGCAGTACTTC.

The J gene is TRBJ2-7, the V gene TRBV27; TRBD1 matches 10 bases. The germline V gene has CDR1 MNHEY and CDR2 SMNVEV (reference sequence). With 6 bases clipped from V and 2 bases from J, the junction kept 4 bases outside the gene matches. The CDR3 sequence is 14 residues long. DNA of the CDR3: TGTGCCAGCAGGTGGACAGGGGGAACCTACGAGCAGTACTTC. Translating it yields CASRWTGGTYEQYF.

This clone appeared once. The V and J genes are TRBV2 and TRBJ1-2; D is uncertain. Germline V gives CDR1 SNHLY, CDR2 FYNNEI. This CDR3 has 17 residues. Trimming cost V 3 bases and J 8 bases, with 25 bases left between them. The chain's CDR3 is CASSEDLLGAIYVGYTF. CDR3 nucleotide sequence: TGTGCCAGCAGTGAGGATCTTTTGGGTGCGATATATGTGGGCTACACCTTC. The full variable domain, with the rest looked up from reference TRBV2 and TRBJ1-2, is EPEVTQTPSHQVTQMGQEVILRCVPISNHLYFYWYRQILGQKVEFLVSFYNNEISEKSEIFDDQFSVERPDGSNFTLKIRSTKLEDSAMYFCASSEDLLGAIYVGYTFGSGTRLTVV.

The chain employs TRBV28 and TRBJ2-2; D unresolved. The CDR3 length is 9 residues. Germline assignment: CDR1 MDHEN and CDR2 SYDVKM. The CDR3 DNA sequence: TGTGGGGGCACCGGGGAGCTGTTTTTT. Residues: CGGTGELFF.

The genes are TRBV10-1 and TRBJ2-7; weak D call: TRBD1 (5 bases). Deletions cut 6 bases from V and 4 bases from J, with 10 bases between. CDR1 and CDR2 (germline): WNHNN, SYGVQD (reference sequence). The CDR3 extends over 12 amino acids. CDR3 coding DNA: TGCGCCAGCAGGGACATCTTTTACGAGCAGTACTTC. Its translation is CASRDIFYEQYF.

The J gene is TRBJ2-7, the V gene TRBV28, with D uncertain. The CDR3 spans 13 residues. Trimming stripped 1 base from V and 0 bases from J, with 4 bases between. The germline CDR1 and CDR2 sequences are MDHEN and SYDVKM. The CDR3 loop is CASSLLSSYEQYF. The CDR3 nucleotides read TGTGCCAGCAGTTTATTGAGCTCCTACGAGCAGTACTTC. The variable domain in full, completed from reference TRBV28 and TRBJ2-7, reads DVKVTQSSRYLVKRTGEKVFLECVQDMDHENMFWYRQDPGLGLRLIYFSYDVKMKEKGDIPEGYSVSREKKERFSLILESASTNQTSMYLCASSLLSSYEQYFGPGTRLTVT.

This clone was observed a few times. J is TRBJ2-5 and V is TRBV23-1; no clear D gene. TRBV23-1 is filed as an ORF, its function uncertain. V dropped 2 bases and J dropped 1 base, with 14 bases sitting between them. CDR3 length: 16 amino acids. The CDR3 loop reads CASSQNHNSGQETQYF. The DNA of the CDR3 is TGCGCCAGCAGTCAAAATCATAACTCGGGCCAAGAGACCCAGTACTTC.

V usage is TRBV24-1 and J usage is TRBJ1-4; TRBD1 aligns across 7 bases. The CDR3 totals 15 residues. Unmatched junction bases numbered 6, after V lost 4 bases and J lost 5 bases. CDR1 and CDR2 (germline): KGHDR, SFDVKD. Here the CDR3 DNA reads TGTGCCACCAGTGAAACACAGGGGCAAAATGAAAAACTGTTTTTT. Encoded protein: CATSETQGQNEKLFF.

The chain carries TRBV3-1 (or the pseudogene TRBV3-2) and TRBJ2-1; 9 bases align to TRBD2. This CDR3 region has 14 residues. Germline V gives CDR1 LGHDT, CDR2 YNNKEL (reference sequence). The V gene end was trimmed by 3 bases and the J gene end by 5 bases; junction bases not matched to a gene: 2. CDR3 amino acids: CASSHTSGHNEQFF. CDR3 in DNA: TGTGCCAGCAGCCACACTAGCGGGCACAATGAGCAGTTCTTC.

The rearrangement links TRBV29-1 to TRBJ2-1; a possible D gene is TRBD1 (6 bases). Germline CDR1 and CDR2: SQVTM and ANQGSEA. The ends were cut back, 5 bases at V and 3 bases at J, with 11 bases in the middle. The CDR3 totals 13 residues. The CDR3 protein is CSVPRTDYNEQFF. For the CDR3, the DNA is TGCAGCGTTCCCCGGACAGACTACAATGAGCAGTTCTTC.

CDR3 amino acids: CASSLSGQPPGWSNNTDTQYF. CDR3 in DNA: TGTGCCAGCAGTTTATCAGGGCAGCCCCCGGGTTGGTCAAATAACACAGATACGCAGTATTTT. V and J are TRBV27 and TRBJ2-3; no clear D. The CDR3 consists of 21 residues. Germline V gene sequence: CDR1 MNHEY, CDR2 SMNVEV (reference sequence). V lost 0 bases and J 2 bases, leaving 27 bases between the germline ends.

The table lists this clone with a count of one. The CDR3 DNA follows: TGTGCCAGCAGTGAAGTCAGGGGCACTGAAGCTTTCTTT. It yields the protein CASSEVRGTEAFF. This chain joins TRBV6-1 and TRBJ1-1; D is possibly TRBD1 (6 bases). V lost 1 base, J lost 4 bases, and 7 bases lay in between. CDR3 length: 13 amino acids. Germline V gene lookup returns CDR1 MNHNS and CDR2 SASEGT.

The rearrangement links TRBV28 to TRBJ2-3; 12 nucleotides agree with TRBD2. This CDR3 spans 16 amino acids. Trimming cost V 5 bases and J 4 bases; bases outside gene matches: 7. Per the germline V gene, CDR1 is MDHEN and CDR2 is SYDVKM. DNA of the CDR3: TGTGCCAGCAGTCCTAGCGGGGGGGCCTTCGCAGATACGCAGTATTTT. Encoded protein: CASSPSGGAFADTQYF.

CDR3 residues: CSATSRETQYF. Written as DNA, the CDR3 is TGCAGTGCTACAAGCAGAGAGACCCAGTACTTC. This chain connects TRBV20-1 to TRBJ2-5; D uncertain. V lost 4 bases to trimming and J lost 4 bases, with 7 bases between them. There are 11 residues in the CDR3. Germline V gene data show CDR1 as DFQATT and CDR2 as SNEGSKA (reference sequence).

The gene calls are TRBV5-6 and TRBJ2-7; D assignment may be TRBD1 or TRBD2 (5 bases each). V lost 0 bases and J lost 2, with 9 bases in between. Germline V lookup: CDR1 SGHDT, CDR2 YYEEEE. This CDR3 region has 14 residues. The DNA for the CDR3 is TGTGCCAGCAGCTTGGTGCCGGGGCCCTACGAGCAGTACTTC. Its translation: CASSLVPGPYEQYF.

This clone appeared a few times. The gene calls are TRBV9 and TRBJ1-1; the D is unclear. The CDR3 spans 14 residues. Germline CDR1 is SGDLS and CDR2 is YYNGEE. V was clipped by 0 bases and J by 6 bases, with 12 bases between them. The CDR3 DNA is TGTGCCAGCAGCGTAGGATTGGGAGGTCCTGAAGCTTTCTTT. Translating gives CASSVGLGGPEAFF.

This clone was seen a single time. The chain carries TRBV7-9 and TRBJ2-3; TRBD2 is a possible D gene (5 bases). Germline V gene sequence: CDR1 SEHNR, CDR2 FQNEAQ (reference sequence). The ends were cut back, 0 bases at V and 10 bases at J, with 11 bases in the middle. There are 13 residues in the CDR3. Here the CDR3 DNA reads TGTGCCAGCAGCTTAGCCGTGAGGGTTTCGCAGTATTTT. Translated, it gives CASSLAVRVSQYF.

V usage is TRBV9 and J usage is TRBJ1-4; 7 bases agree with TRBD1. The ends lost 4 bases at V and 4 bases at J; junction bases unmatched: 7. CDR3 length: 15 residues. The germline V gene has CDR1 SGDLS and CDR2 YYNGEE. The CDR3 DNA sequence: TGTGCCAGCAGCCTAACCGGGACAGTTAATGAAAAACTGTTTTTT. As protein: CASSLTGTVNEKLFF.

This chain links TRBV18 with TRBJ2-1; the D is unclear. CDR1 and CDR2 (germline): KGHSH, LQKENI. The ends were cut back, 1 base at V and 4 bases at J, with 8 bases in the middle. This CDR3 contains 14 residues. CDR3 nucleotides: TGTGCCAGCTCACCACGTCCCCCTTACAATGAGCAGTTCTTC. As protein: CASSPRPPYNEQFF.

The chain carries TRBV2 and TRBJ1-3, with no clear D. CDR3 length: 15 amino acids. Trimming took off 6 bases at V and 7 bases at J, with 19 bases between the two ends. The germline CDR1 and CDR2 sequences are SNHLY and FYNNEI. CDR3 protein: CASRENNGAGNTIYF. In DNA form, the CDR3 reads TGTGCCAGCAGAGAAAATAACGGAGCCGGGAACACCATATATTTT.